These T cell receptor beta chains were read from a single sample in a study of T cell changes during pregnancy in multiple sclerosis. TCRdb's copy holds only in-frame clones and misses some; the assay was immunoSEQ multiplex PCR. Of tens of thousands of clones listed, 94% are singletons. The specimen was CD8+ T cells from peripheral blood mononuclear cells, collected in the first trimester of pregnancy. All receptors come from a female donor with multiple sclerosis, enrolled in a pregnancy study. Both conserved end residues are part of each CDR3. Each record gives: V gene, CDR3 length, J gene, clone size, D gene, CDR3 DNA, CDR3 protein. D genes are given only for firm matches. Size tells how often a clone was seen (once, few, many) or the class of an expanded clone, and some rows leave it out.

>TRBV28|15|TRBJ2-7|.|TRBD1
TGTGCCAGCAGCCCGGGACAGGGCATATTCGACGAGCAGTACTTC
CASSPGQGIFDEQYF
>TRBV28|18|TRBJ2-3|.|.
TGTGCCAGCAGTTTACCTAAGAGGACGGGGTGGAGCACAGATACGCAGTATTTT
CASSLPKRTGWSTDTQYF
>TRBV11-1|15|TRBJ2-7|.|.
TGTGCCAGCAGCTTTTGGGCTGATAGCTCCTACGAGCAGTACTTC
CASSFWADSSYEQYF
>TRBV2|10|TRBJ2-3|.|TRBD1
TGTGCCACGAGGGGGCCTGCGCAGTATTTT
CATRGPAQYF
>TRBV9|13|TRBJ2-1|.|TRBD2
TGTGCCAGCAGCGCAGCGGGGCTTGGAGAGCAGTTCTTC
CASSAAGLGEQFF
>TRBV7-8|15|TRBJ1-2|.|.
TGTGCCAGCAGCTTAGAACTATGGGGAGGGAAGGGCTACACCTTC
CASSLELWGGKGYTF
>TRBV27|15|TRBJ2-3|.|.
TGTGCCAGCGCAGTCCTCGGGGGTCGCACAGATACGCAGTATTTT
CASAVLGGRTDTQYF
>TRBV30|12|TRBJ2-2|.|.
TGTGCCTATGCAGGGGTCTCCGGGGAGCTGTTTTTT
CAYAGVSGELFF
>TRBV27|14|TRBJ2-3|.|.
TGTGCCAGCATCCGATCGGGGGGCTCAGATACGCAGTATTTT
CASIRSGGSDTQYF
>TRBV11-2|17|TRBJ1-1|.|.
TGTGCCAGCAGCTCCCCCGGTACCCTGTTAATGAACACTGAAGCTTTCTTT
CASSSPGTLLMNTEAFF
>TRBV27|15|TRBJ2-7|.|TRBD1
TGTGCCAGCAGTTTATCCCGGACAGGTTCCTACGAGCAGTACTTC
CASSLSRTGSYEQYF
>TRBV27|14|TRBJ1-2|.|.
TGTGCCAGCAGTTTAAACGGGGTGAACTATGGCTACACCTTC
CASSLNGVNYGYTF
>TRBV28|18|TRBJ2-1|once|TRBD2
TGTGCCAGCACCCTGATGGGGGGTGGGGCTAGCGGGAGGGACGAGCAGTTCTTC
CASTLMGGGASGRDEQFF
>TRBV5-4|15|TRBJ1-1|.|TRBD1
TGTGCCAGCAGATACGGGACAGGGGGAGGCACTGAAGCTTTCTTT
CASRYGTGGGTEAFF
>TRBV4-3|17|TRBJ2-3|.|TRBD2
TGCGCCAGCAGCCAAGAACTAGCGGGGACGAGCACAGATACGCAGTATTTT
CASSQELAGTSTDTQYF
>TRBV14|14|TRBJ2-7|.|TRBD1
TGTGCCAGCAGCCCCTGGGACAGGGCCCTCGAGCAGTACTTC
CASSPWDRALEQYF
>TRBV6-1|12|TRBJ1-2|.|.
TGTGCCAGCAGACAGCACCTCTATGGCTACACCTTC
CASRQHLYGYTF
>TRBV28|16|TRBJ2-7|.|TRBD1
TGTGCCAGCACTCCACCCGGGACAGGGACCTCCTACGAGCAGTACTTC
CASTPPGTGTSYEQYF
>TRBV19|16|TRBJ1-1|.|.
TGTGCCAGTAGTGCAAACCCCGGGACACAGAACACTGAAGCTTTCTTT
CASSANPGTQNTEAFF
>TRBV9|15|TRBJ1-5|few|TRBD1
TGTGCCAGCAGCGTAAGCGCCAGGGGGGATCAGCCCCAGCATTTT
CASSVSARGDQPQHF
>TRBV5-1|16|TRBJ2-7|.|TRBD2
TGCGCCAGCAGCTTTAGGGGACTAGCGGAGAACTACGAGCAGTACTTC
CASSFRGLAENYEQYF
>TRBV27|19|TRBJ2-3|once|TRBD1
TGTGCCAGCAGTTTTCAACTAGACACGGGACAGGATAGCACAGATACGCAGTATTTT
CASSFQLDTGQDSTDTQYF
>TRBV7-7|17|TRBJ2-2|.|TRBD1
TGTGCCAGCAGCTTAGGGACAGGGGGGACCTTACCCGGGGAGCTGTTTTTT
CASSLGTGGTLPGELFF
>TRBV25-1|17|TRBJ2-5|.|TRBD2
TGTGCCAGCAGTGAATGGGGCGGGGGTCGATTTCAAGAGACCCAGTACTTC
CASSEWGGGRFQETQYF
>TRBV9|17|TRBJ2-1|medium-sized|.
TGTGCCAGCAGCCCACAGTACAGGGTCAGCTCCTACAATGAGCAGTTCTTC
CASSPQYRVSSYNEQFF
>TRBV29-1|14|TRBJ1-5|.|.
TGCAGCGTTGGGTCCGAGAATAGCAATCAGCCCCAGCATTTT
CSVGSENSNQPQHF
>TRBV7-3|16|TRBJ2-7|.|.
TGTGCCAGCAGCTTAAGCCCGGGGTCTCATTTCAACGAGCAGTACTTC
CASSLSPGSHFNEQYF
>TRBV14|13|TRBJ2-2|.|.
TGTGCCAGCAGCCCCCTAGGGGACTGGGAGCTGTTTTTT
CASSPLGDWELFF
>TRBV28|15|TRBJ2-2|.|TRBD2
TGTGCCAGCAGTCCCAGACTAGCTTACACCGGGGAGCTGTTTTTT
CASSPRLAYTGELFF
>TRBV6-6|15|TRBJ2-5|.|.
TGTGCCAGCAGTTATACCGATCCGTCGGGGGAGACCCAGTACTTC
CASSYTDPSGETQYF
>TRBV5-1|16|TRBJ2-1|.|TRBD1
TGCGCCAGCAGCTCACGGGGGACAGGGGAGGGAAGGGAGCAGTTCTTC
CASSSRGTGEGREQFF
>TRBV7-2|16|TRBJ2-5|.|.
TGTGCCAGCAGCTGGGGGGACCGGGCCATCACAGAGACCCAGTACTTC
CASSWGDRAITETQYF
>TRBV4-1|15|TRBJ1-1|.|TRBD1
TGCGCCAGCAGCAGTCTGGGACAGGGGTTGACTGAAGCTTTCTTT
CASSSLGQGLTEAFF
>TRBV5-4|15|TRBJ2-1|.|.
TGTGCCAGCAGCGCCGGGACTTACTCCTACAATGAGCAGTTCTTC
CASSAGTYSYNEQFF
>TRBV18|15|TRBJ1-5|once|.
TGTGCCAGCTCACCAACAAGAACAGGTAATCAGCCCCAGCATTTT
CASSPTRTGNQPQHF
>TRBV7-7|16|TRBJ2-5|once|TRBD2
TGTGCCAGCAGCTTAGCAGGCGGGGGGGCCAGAGAGACCCAGTACTTC
CASSLAGGGARETQYF
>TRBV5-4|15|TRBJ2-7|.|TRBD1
TGTGCCAGCAGCTTGTTAGGACAGGGGGCGAGTGAGCAGTACTTC
CASSLLGQGASEQYF
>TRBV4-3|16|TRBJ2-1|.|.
TGCGCCAGCAGCCAAGCTGGGGGGACCGTTTACAATGAGCAGTTCTTC
CASSQAGGTVYNEQFF
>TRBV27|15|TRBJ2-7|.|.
TGTGCCAGCAGTTACCTTGGGGGGTCTGGAAACGAGCAGTACTTC
CASSYLGGSGNEQYF
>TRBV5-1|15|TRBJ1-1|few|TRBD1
TGCGCCAGCAGCTTGTTAACAGGGGGAAACACTGAAGCTTTCTTT
CASSLLTGGNTEAFF
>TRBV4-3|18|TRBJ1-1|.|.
TGCGCCAGCAGCCGAGCCCTTTATTTACAGGGAGACGCTACTAGAGCTTTCTTT
CASSRALYLQGDATRAFF
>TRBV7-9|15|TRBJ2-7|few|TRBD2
TGTGCCAGCAGCTTAGCGGGACTAGCGGGAGGCGAGCAGTACTTC
CASSLAGLAGGEQYF
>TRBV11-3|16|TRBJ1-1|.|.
TGTGCCAGCAGCTTACAATTCGCACAGGGAGCGCCTGAAGCTTTCTTT
CASSLQFAQGAPEAFF
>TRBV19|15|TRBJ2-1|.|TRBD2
TGTGCCAGTCAAACTAGCGGGGGAGCCTACAATGAGCAGTTCTTC
CASQTSGGAYNEQFF
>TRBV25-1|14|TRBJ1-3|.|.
TGTGCCAGCAGTGAATTGCAGGGAGGAAACACCATATATTTT
CASSELQGGNTIYF
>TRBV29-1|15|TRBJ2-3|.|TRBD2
TGCAGCGTTGAAGAGCGGGGGGGCCGGTCAGATACGCAGTATTTT
CSVEERGGRSDTQYF
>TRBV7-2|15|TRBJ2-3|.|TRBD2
TGTGCCAGCAGTACCGGGACTAGCGGAGCAGATACGCAGTATTTT
CASSTGTSGADTQYF
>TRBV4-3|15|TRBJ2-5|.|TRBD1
TGCGCCAGCAGCCAAGATGCAGGGGGCAGGGAGACCCAGTACTTC
CASSQDAGGRETQYF
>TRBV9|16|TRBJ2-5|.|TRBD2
TGTGCCAGCAGCGTAGAAGAGCGGGGGGGCCAAGAGACCCAGTACTTC
CASSVEERGGQETQYF
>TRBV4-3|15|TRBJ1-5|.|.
TGCGCCAGCAGCCAAACGGGTGGTAGCAATCAGCCCCAGCATTTT
CASSQTGGSNQPQHF
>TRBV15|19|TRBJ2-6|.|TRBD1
TGTGCCACCAGCAGAGAATTTGACAGGGTGGTGGATGGGGCCAACGTCCTGACTTTC
CATSREFDRVVDGANVLTF
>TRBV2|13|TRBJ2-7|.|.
TGTGCCAGCAGTGGTCGGGGGGCGCAAGAGCAGTACTTC
CASSGRGAQEQYF
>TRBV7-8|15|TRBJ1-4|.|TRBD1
TGTGCCAGCAGCGCAGGGACAGCCACTAATGAAAAACTGTTTTTT
CASSAGTATNEKLFF
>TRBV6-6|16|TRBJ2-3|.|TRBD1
TGTGCCAGCAGGGGAGACAGGGTCCCCCACACAGATACGCAGTATTTT
CASRGDRVPHTDTQYF
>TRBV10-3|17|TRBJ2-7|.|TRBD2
TGTGCCATCAGTGACCCGATGGGGACTAGCGGGAATCTCGAGCAGTACTTC
CAISDPMGTSGNLEQYF
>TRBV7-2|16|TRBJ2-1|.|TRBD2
TGTGCCAGCAGCGCTTCACTAGCGAAGGCCTACAATGAGCAGTTCTTC
CASSASLAKAYNEQFF